One sample yielded the 26 T cell receptor beta chains listed below, sequenced in a study of blood T cell repertoires in COVID-19. TCRdb's table, derived via immunoSEQ multiplex PCR, lists solely in-frame clones and lacks some. The table lists some 320,000 clones, around nine tenths of them singletons. The sample was peripheral blood. Receptors were obtained from a woman in her twenties or thirties with COVID-19, enrolled during active disease.

The CDR3 region is CASSSRRRTGGMRTEAFF. The CDR3 nucleotides are TGTGCCAGTAGTTCGCGCCGAAGGACAGGGGGGATGCGGACTGAAGCTTTCTTT. The chain has TRBV19 and TRBJ1-1; 10 bases are shared with TRBD1. The CDR3 sequence is 18 residues long. V lost 5 bases to trimming and J lost 5 bases; unmatched junction nucleotides: 17. Germline V gene sequence: CDR1 LNHDA, CDR2 SQIVND (reference sequence).

As concerns this clone: One end of the junction varies from germline; a read error may be responsible. The CDR3 bases are TGTGCCAGCAGCGAACTAGCGGGGCGGCCCACGTTC. It codes for CASSELAGRPTF. The chain is built from TRBV9 and TRBJ2-7; 10 nucleotides match TRBD2. The germline CDR1 and CDR2 sequences are SGDLS and YYNGEE. The CDR3 contains 12 residues.

This clone was counted once. The chain is built from TRBV12-3 or TRBV12-4 and TRBJ1-2, with D unclear. This CDR3 region has 12 residues. The germline V and J ends were trimmed by 6 bases and 6 bases, with 11 bases remaining between them. The CDR3 DNA follows: TGTGCCAGCAGCTCATACGCTAATGGCTACACCTTC. It is translated as CASSSYANGYTF.

The rearrangement joins TRBV7-9 to TRBJ1-5; a possible D gene is TRBD1 (6 bases). This CDR3 spans 16 amino acids. V lost 5 bases to trimming and J lost 4 bases, with 18 bases between them. From germline, CDR1 is SEHNR and CDR2 FQNEAQ (reference sequence). CDR3: CASSASGRGTNQPQHF. CDR3 nucleotides: TGTGCCAGCAGCGCCAGCGGGAGGGGGACAAATCAGCCCCAGCATTTT.

With regard to this clone: An end of the junction does not agree with germline; a read error may underlie this. This sequence joins TRBV4-2 and TRBJ2-6, with D maybe TRBD1 (5 bases). Germline CDR1 reads LGHNA; CDR2 reads YNFKEQ. The CDR3 sequence is 14 residues long. The DNA for the CDR3 is TGTGCCAGCAGCCCCATTACTGGGGCCAACATCCTGACTTTC. It specifies CASSPITGANILTF.

This chain joins TRBV7-6 and TRBJ2-3; 12 positions agree with TRBD2. Germline V CDR1 and CDR2: SGHVS, FNYEAQ. Germline trimming cut 2 bases from V and 6 bases from J; bases unmatched to any gene: 9. This CDR3 is built from 17 residues. The CDR3 DNA reads as TGTGCCAGCAGCTTAACGGCTAGCGGGGGGGTTCGGGATACGCAGTATTTT. This encodes CASSLTASGGVRDTQYF.

The gene calls are TRBV4-2 and TRBJ2-3; 7 bases match TRBD2. Trimming removed 3 bases from V and 4 bases from J; junction bases left unmatched: 4. The length of the CDR3 is 14 residues. Germline assignment: CDR1 LGHNA and CDR2 YNFKEQ. The CDR3 bases are TGTGCCAGCAGCCATGGACTAGGTTCAGATACGCAGTATTTT. This encodes CASSHGLGSDTQYF.

The rearrangement joins TRBV13 to TRBJ2-7; 9 nucleotides line up with TRBD1. Per germline, CDR1 PRHDT and CDR2 FYEKMQ (reference sequence). Trimming at V came to 8 bases and at J to 4 bases, leaving 12 bases not matched to a gene. The CDR3 has 15 residues. The CDR3 loop reads CASGPQGTGKYEQYF. CDR3 nucleotide sequence: TGTGCCAGCGGACCTCAAGGGACAGGGAAATACGAGCAGTACTTC.

A remark on this clone: The same CDR3 can be traced to other DNA sequences in this sample. The genes are TRBV18 and TRBJ1-1, with unresolved D. This CDR3 spans 13 amino acids. In germline, CDR1 is KGHSH, CDR2 LQKENI. Trimming took off 1 base at V and 0 bases at J, with 3 bases between the two ends. The CDR3 DNA follows: TGTGCCAGCTCACCACGAGTGAACACTGAAGCTTTCTTT. Translation gives CASSPRVNTEAFF.

The chain employs TRBV15 and TRBJ1-4; D unresolved. V was pared by 0 bases and J by 13 bases, with 9 bases between. CDR3 length equals 12 residues. CDR1 LNHNV and CDR2 YYDKDF come from the germline V gene (reference sequence). This chain's CDR3 is CATSRDEGTLFF. For the CDR3, the DNA is TGTGCCACCAGCAGAGATGAGGGAACACTGTTTTTT.

This chain uses TRBV19 with TRBJ2-1; TRBD2 matches 8 bases. CDR3 size: 14 residues. Germline CDR1 and CDR2: LNHDA and SQIVND (reference sequence). The ends lost 10 bases at V and 2 bases at J; junction bases unmatched: 7. CDR3 in DNA: TGTGCCACCTCTTCGGGGGGGACCTACAATGAGCAGTTCTTC. As protein: CATSSGGTYNEQFF.

V usage is TRBV6-1 and J usage is TRBJ2-7, with 9 bases aligning to TRBD1. V lost 2 bases, J lost 3 bases, and 5 bases stayed unmatched. CDR1 is MNHNS, CDR2 SASEGT, per germline. The CDR3 extends over 15 amino acids. The CDR3 protein is CASSELRGQGYEQYF. The CDR3 nucleotides read TGTGCCAGCAGTGAATTGAGGGGACAGGGCTACGAGCAGTACTTC.

This sequence joins TRBV4-1 and TRBJ1-2; D is uncertain. V lost 1 base and J lost 0, with 6 bases in between. In germline, CDR1 is MGHRA, CDR2 YSYEKL. The CDR3 spans 14 residues. This chain's CDR3 is CASSQVRANYGYTF. CDR3 nucleotide sequence: TGCGCCAGCAGCCAAGTGAGGGCTAACTATGGCTACACCTTC.

This rearrangement joins TRBV2 to TRBJ1-1, with D maybe TRBD1 (6 bases). The CDR3 contains 13 residues. V lost 6 bases to trimming and J lost 8 bases, with 16 bases between them. Germline assignment: CDR1 SNHLY and CDR2 FYNNEI. The CDR3 DNA reads as TGTGCCAGCAGCGCCCAGATCGGGACAGAAGCTTTCTTT. Translated: CASSAQIGTEAFF.

This clone was seen more than once but under ten times. An end of the junction differs from the germline gene, which may be a read error. The chain uses TRBV5-5 and TRBJ1-1; D is ambiguous. CDR1 SGHKS and CDR2 YYEKEE come from the germline V gene (reference sequence). The CDR3 is 15 amino acids. CDR3 bases: TGTGCCAGCAGCTCTACACCGACCTTGAACAGTGAAGCTTTCTTT. Encoded protein: CASSSTPTLNSEAFF.

The chain employs TRBV25-1 and TRBJ1-1, with TRBD1 as a possible D gene (6 bases). Per the germline V gene, CDR1 is MGHDK and CDR2 is SYGVNS. CDR3 length equals 12 residues. The V gene lost 4 bases and the J gene lost 10 bases, with 13 bases spanning the gap. CDR3 sequence (DNA): TGTGCCAGCAGTGCCCCAGGGGCGACAGCTTTCTTT. Its translation is CASSAPGATAFF.

A note on this clone: Other DNA sequences within the sample encode an identical CDR3. V is TRBV27 and J is TRBJ1-2; 9 bases are shared with TRBD1. The CDR3 is 13 residues long. Germline-derived CDR1 and CDR2 are MNHEY and SMNVEV (reference sequence). V shed 4 bases, J shed 4 bases, and the junction held 1 base outside the gene matches. CDR3 coding DNA: TGTGCCAGCAGTTCGACAGGGGGCTATGGCTACACCTTC. Residues: CASSSTGGYGYTF.

This chain connects TRBV6-5 to TRBJ1-1; no firm D call. The CDR3 is 14 amino acids. Trimming cost V 6 bases and J 0 bases, with 11 bases left between them. Per the germline V gene, CDR1 is MNHEY and CDR2 is SVGAGI. Here the CDR3 reads CASSRGSVNTEAFF. CDR3 sequence (DNA): TGTGCCAGCAGCAGAGGGAGCGTGAACACTGAAGCTTTCTTT.

Remarks on this clone: Other DNA sequences in the same sample also yield this CDR3. The genes are TRBV5-5 and TRBJ1-2; D call uncertain. V dropped 4 bases and J dropped 2 bases, with 9 bases sitting between them. The CDR3 contains 13 residues. Germline loops: CDR1 SGHKS, CDR2 YYEKEE (reference sequence). CDR3 nucleotides: TGTGCCAGCAGCCCCGGGAGCAACTATGGCTACACCTTC. This sequence encodes CASSPGSNYGYTF.

The J gene is TRBJ1-1, the V gene TRBV27; no firm D call. The CDR3 extends over 16 amino acids. Germline V CDR1 and CDR2: MNHEY, SMNVEV (reference sequence). Trimming removed 2 bases from V and 0 bases from J, with 13 bases in between. CDR3: CASSLARVLMNTEAFF. As DNA, the CDR3 is TGTGCCAGCAGTTTAGCGAGGGTCCTTATGAACACTGAAGCTTTCTTT.

This clone was observed a single time. V usage is TRBV5-1 and J usage is TRBJ2-1, with a weak D call TRBD2 (6 bases). There are 18 residues in the CDR3. The V gene lost 4 bases and the J gene lost 3 bases, with 23 bases spanning the gap. CDR1 and CDR2 (germline): SGHRS, YFSETQ. CDR3 sequence: CASSPFLRGTTNYNEQFF. The CDR3 DNA reads as TGCGCCAGCAGCCCTTTTCTCCGCGGGACGACTAACTACAATGAGCAGTTCTTC.

V and J are TRBV7-9 and TRBJ2-7; unclear D gene. Trimming took off 1 base at V and 1 base at J, with 8 bases between the two ends. The CDR3 totals 14 residues. The germline CDR1 and CDR2 sequences are SEHNR and FQNEAQ (reference sequence). CDR3 residues: CASSLEYGSYEQYF. The CDR3 DNA is TGTGCCAGCAGCTTAGAGTACGGGTCCTACGAGCAGTACTTC. The full variable domain, rest sourced from reference TRBV7-9 and TRBJ2-7, is DTGVSQNPRHKITKRGQNVTFRCDPISEHNRLYWYRQTLGQGPEFLTYFQNEAQLEKSRLLSDRFSAERPKGSFSTLEIQRTEQGDSAMYLCASSLEYGSYEQYFGPGTRLTVT.

The CDR3 region is CASSPGGVRGDLWRNTIYF. The CDR3 region has the DNA TGTGCCAGCAGCCCAGGGGGCGTCCGGGGGGATCTTTGGAGAAACACCATATATTTT. The chain is built from TRBV7-9 and TRBJ1-3; TRBD1 agrees at 8 bases. In germline, CDR1 is SEHNR, CDR2 FQNEAQ (reference sequence). CDR3 length: 19 residues. Trimming cost V 5 bases and J 5 bases; bases outside gene matches: 20.

This chain joins TRBV7-9 and TRBJ2-7, with D maybe TRBD1 (5 bases). The CDR3 runs to 14 residues. The germline V and J ends were trimmed by 4 bases and 3 bases, with 13 bases remaining between them. Germline values: CDR1 SEHNR, CDR2 FQNEAQ (reference sequence). The CDR3 coding sequence is TGTGCCAGCAGCTCCCCCCAGGGCTTCTACGAGCAGTACTTC. It yields the protein CASSSPQGFYEQYF.

The rearrangement links TRBV12-3 or TRBV12-4 to TRBJ1-1; the D is unclear. With 3 bases removed from V and 4 bases from J, the gap between germline ends came to 6 bases. This CDR3 is 12 amino acids long. CDR3 sequence reads: CASSFLATEAFF. The CDR3 DNA reads TGTGCCAGCAGTTTCTTGGCCACTGAAGCTTTCTTT.

CDR3 sequence: CATRDSANEQFF. The CDR3 bases are TGTGCCACTAGGGACAGTGCCAATGAGCAGTTCTTC. The genes are TRBV15 and TRBJ2-1, with TRBD1 identical over 7 bases. Germline V gene lookup returns CDR1 LNHNV and CDR2 YYDKDF (reference sequence). The CDR3 length is 12 residues. Trimming took 9 bases from V and 6 from J; bases not matched to a gene: 5.